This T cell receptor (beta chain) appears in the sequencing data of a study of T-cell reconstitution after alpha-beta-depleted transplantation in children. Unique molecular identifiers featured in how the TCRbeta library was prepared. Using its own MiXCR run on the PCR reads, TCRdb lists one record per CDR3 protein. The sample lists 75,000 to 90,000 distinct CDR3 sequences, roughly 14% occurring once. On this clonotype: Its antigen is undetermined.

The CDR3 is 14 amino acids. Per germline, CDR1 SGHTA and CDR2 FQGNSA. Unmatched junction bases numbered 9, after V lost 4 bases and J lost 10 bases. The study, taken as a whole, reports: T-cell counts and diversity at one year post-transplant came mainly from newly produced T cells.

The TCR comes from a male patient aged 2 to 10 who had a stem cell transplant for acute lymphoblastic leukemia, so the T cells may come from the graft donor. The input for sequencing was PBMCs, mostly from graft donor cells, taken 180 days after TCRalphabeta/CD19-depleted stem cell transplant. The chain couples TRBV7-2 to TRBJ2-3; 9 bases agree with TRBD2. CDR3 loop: CASSWDSGGGAQYF. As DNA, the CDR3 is TGTGCCAGCAGCTGGGATAGCGGGGGCGGTGCGCAGTATTTT. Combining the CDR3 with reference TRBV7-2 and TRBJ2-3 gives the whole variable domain GAGVSQSPSNKVTEKGKDVELRCDPISGHTALYWYRQSLGQGLEFLIYFQGNSAPDKSGLPSDRFSAERTGGSVSTLTIQRTQQEDSAVYLCASSWDSGGGAQYFGPGTRLTVL.